The TCR beta chain described here comes from a study of T cells in pancreatic ductal adenocarcinoma. Germline lookup yields CDR1 MGHRA and CDR2 YSYEKL. V trimming: 1 base; J trimming: 5 bases; junction bases outside the gene matches: 11. The CDR3 has 18 amino acids. The data were produced by immunoSEQ multiplex PCR, yet TCRdb's version contains in-frame clones alone and is incomplete. The data hold roughly 100,000 clones, with about 96% observed a single time. Study observations and caveats: The resected pancreatic cancer cohort was biased toward the minority with early-stage disease. No significant tumor-blood clonality difference; means were about 0.11 and 0.072.

With respect to this clone: Its antigen remains unknown.

Selected pancreatic ductal adenocarcinoma patients had undergone surgery without neoadjuvant therapy. The clonotype originates from a human donor with pancreatic ductal adenocarcinoma. V gene TRBV4-1 combines with J gene TRBJ1-4; TRBD1 agrees at 9 bases. The specimen sequenced was PBMCs. The CDR3 sequence is CASSQVRGQGSFNEKLFF. The DNA for the CDR3 is TGCGCCAGCAGCCAAGTCCGGGGACAGGGCTCCTTCAATGAAAAACTGTTTTTT.